This T cell receptor (beta chain) was sequenced for a study of graft-versus-host responses after intestinal transplantation. For this clone: Antigen unknown.

Assay used: immunoSEQ multiplex PCR; TCRdb lists only in-frame clones, some missing. This sample has about 120,000 clones, with approximately 90% found just once. The TCR originated in a human donor who received an intestinal transplant. This specimen was unstimulated CD4+ T cells sorted from spleen or lymph node cells, taken before intestinal transplant.

The CDR3 region has the DNA TGTGCCAGCAGCTCCAGGACAGGGGAAGAGACCCAGTACTTC. Protein: CASSSRTGEETQYF. The gene calls are TRBV5-4 and TRBJ2-5, with 9 bases identical to TRBD1. Germline loops: CDR1 SGHNT, CDR2 YYREEE (reference sequence). This CDR3 is built from 14 residues. With V trimmed by 3 bases and J by 3 bases, 3 bases remained unmatched. Together with reference TRBV5-4 and TRBJ2-5, the CDR3 gives the full variable domain: ETGVTQSPTHLIKTRGQQVTLRCSSQSGHNTVSWYQQALGQGPQFIFQYYREEENGRGNFPPRFSGLQFPNYSSELNVNALELDDSALYLCASSSRTGEETQYFGPGTRLLVL.